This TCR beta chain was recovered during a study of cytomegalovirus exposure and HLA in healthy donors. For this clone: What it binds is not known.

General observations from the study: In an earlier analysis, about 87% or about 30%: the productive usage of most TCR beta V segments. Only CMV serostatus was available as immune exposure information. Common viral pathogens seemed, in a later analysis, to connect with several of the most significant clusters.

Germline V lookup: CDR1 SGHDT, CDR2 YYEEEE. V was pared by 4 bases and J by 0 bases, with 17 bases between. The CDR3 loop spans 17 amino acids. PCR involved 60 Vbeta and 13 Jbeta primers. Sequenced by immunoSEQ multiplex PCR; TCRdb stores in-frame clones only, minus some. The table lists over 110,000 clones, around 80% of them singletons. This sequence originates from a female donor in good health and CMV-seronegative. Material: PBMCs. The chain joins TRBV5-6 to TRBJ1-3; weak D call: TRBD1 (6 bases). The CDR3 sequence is CASSAVQGGYSGNTIYF. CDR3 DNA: TGTGCCAGCAGCGCTGTACAGGGCGGATACTCTGGAAACACCATATATTTT. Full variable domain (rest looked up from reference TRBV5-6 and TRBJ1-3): DAGVTQSPTHLIKTRGQQVTLRCSPKSGHDTVSWYQQALGQGPQFIFQYYEEEERQRGNFPDRFSGHQFPNYSSELNVNALLLGDSALYLCASSAVQGGYSGNTIYFGEGSWLTVV.